These 9 T cell receptor beta chains share one sample of origin, sequenced in a study of shared clonotypes between healthy human individuals. Sequencing used immunoSEQ multiplex PCR; TCRdb keeps in-frame clones, though not all of them. The sample yields 2 million to 3 million clones, 80% to 95% seen once. Sequencing input: naive CD4+ T cells from PBMCs. The subset: CD45RA+ positively selected. The receptors stem from a man aged 18-30 years in good health. Some clones in this sample may be carry-over from other donors' samples.

This clone has a handful of counts. The rearrangement joins TRBV7-9 to TRBJ1-1; no clear D. The V end lost 1 base, the J end lost 0 bases, and 9 bases lay between the germline ends. The CDR3 consists of 15 residues. Per the germline V gene, CDR1 is SEHNR and CDR2 is FQNEAQ (reference sequence). CDR3 sequence (DNA): TGTGCCAGCAGCTTAGAGCCAGGAATGAACACTGAAGCTTTCTTT. Protein: CASSLEPGMNTEAFF.

In DNA, the CDR3 is TGTGCCAGCAGCGTAGGAGGCCTAGCGGGTAGCTCCTACGAGCAGTACTTC. It yields the protein CASSVGGLAGSSYEQYF. The chain couples TRBV9 to TRBJ2-7; the match to TRBD2 covers 8 bases. This CDR3 is built from 17 residues. Germline V lookup: CDR1 SGDLS, CDR2 YYNGEE. J was trimmed by 0 bases and V by 0 bases; bases with no gene match: 8.

Comments on this clone: The same CDR3 can be traced to other DNA sequences in this sample. This chain uses TRBV5-1 with TRBJ2-7; 11 bases are a match to TRBD2. After removal of 4 bases from V and 5 bases from J, the junction contained 5 bases not matched to a gene. The CDR3 contains 14 residues. From germline, CDR1 is SGHRS and CDR2 YFSETQ. The CDR3 region is CASSPLAGGDEQYF. The CDR3 DNA reads TGCGCCAGCAGCCCCCTAGCGGGGGGCGACGAGCAGTACTTC.

About this clone itself: The sample contains more than one DNA sequence encoding this CDR3. This sequence joins TRBV5-1 and TRBJ2-3, with D unclear. This CDR3 spans 13 amino acids. Per germline, CDR1 SGHRS and CDR2 YFSETQ. V dropped 0 bases and J dropped 6 bases, with 8 bases sitting between them. DNA of the CDR3: TGCGCCAGCAGCTTGGAACCCCGGGATACGCAGTATTTT. It codes for CASSLEPRDTQYF. The full variable domain, completed using reference TRBV5-1 and TRBJ2-3, is KAGVTQTPRYLIKTRGQQVTLSCSPISGHRSVSWYQQTPGQGLQFLFEYFSETQRNKGNFPGRFSGRQFSNSRSEMNVSTLELGDSALYLCASSLEPRDTQYFGPGTRLTVL.

The J gene is TRBJ2-5, the V gene TRBV7-2, with TRBD1 matching over 8 bases. Germline V gene data show CDR1 as SGHTA and CDR2 as FQGNSA. Trimming removed 5 bases from V and 1 base from J; junction bases left unmatched: 6. The CDR3 contains 15 residues. This chain's CDR3 is CASSRGQGTQETQYF. In DNA form, the CDR3 reads TGTGCCAGCAGCCGAGGACAGGGAACCCAAGAGACCCAGTACTTC.

This chain links TRBV5-4 with TRBJ2-6; no clear D. The germline gives CDR1 SGHNT, CDR2 YYREEE (reference sequence). Trimming took 0 bases from V and 0 from J, leaving 13 bases between them. The CDR3 extends over 18 amino acids. CDR3 DNA sequence: TGTGCCAGCAGCTTGGCCTCATTCCCAAACTCTGGGGCCAACGTCCTGACTTTC. Translation: CASSLASFPNSGANVLTF. The whole variable domain, filled in from reference TRBV5-4 and TRBJ2-6, reads ETGVTQSPTHLIKTRGQQVTLRCSSQSGHNTVSWYQQALGQGPQFIFQYYREEENGRGNFPPRFSGLQFPNYSSELNVNALELDDSALYLCASSLASFPNSGANVLTFGAGSRLTVL.

The V call is TRBV5-1, the J call TRBJ2-7, with 12 bases fitting TRBD2. In germline, CDR1 is SGHRS, CDR2 YFSETQ. This CDR3 spans 20 amino acids. With 2 bases clipped from V and 6 bases from J, the junction kept 21 bases outside the gene matches. The CDR3 DNA reads TGCGCCAGCAGCTTCCGCGCCGTTCTAGCGGGAGGGCTTCCCGGCTCCGAGCAGTACTTC. This codes for CASSFRAVLAGGLPGSEQYF.

The chain employs TRBV7-6 and TRBJ1-5, with 8 positions matching TRBD1. In germline, CDR1 is SGHVS, CDR2 FNYEAQ. Trimming cost V 5 bases and J 5 bases; bases outside gene matches: 5. CDR3 length: 14 amino acids. CDR3 DNA sequence: TGTGCCAGCAGCCCCGGACAGGGACATCAGCCCCAGCATTTT. It codes for CASSPGQGHQPQHF. The full variable domain, completed using reference TRBV7-6 and TRBJ1-5, is GAGVSQSPRYKVTKRGQDVALRCDPISGHVSLYWYRQALGQGPEFLTYFNYEAQQDKSGLPNDRFSAERPEGSISTLTIQRTEQRDSAMYRCASSPGQGHQPQHFGDGTRLSIL.

About this clone itself: This sample also contains other DNA sequences that code for the same CDR3. V and J are TRBV11-3 and TRBJ2-2; D is undetermined. V shed 5 bases and J shed 2 bases, with 3 bases lying between them. CDR3 size: 12 residues. Germline V gene sequence: CDR1 SGHNT, CDR2 YENEEA. CDR3 amino acids: CASSQNTGELFF. The DNA of the CDR3 is TGTGCCAGCAGCCAAAACACCGGGGAGCTGTTTTTT.